A single sample is the source of the 9 T cell receptor beta chains below, sequenced in a study of T cell changes during pregnancy in multiple sclerosis (dated by TCRdb to between 2018 and 2020). Library method: the immunoSEQ multiplex PCR assay. Held by TCRdb, this immuneACCESS table contains in-frame sequences only and omits some clones. Under half of the omission traces to an unresolved V gene where checked; the cause of the rest is unknown. In this sample the table shows tens of thousands of clones, 90% to 95% of which occur a single time. The leading ten clones occupy around 3.7% of the sample. This specimen consisted of CD8+ T cells from peripheral blood mononuclear cells, obtained in the second trimester of pregnancy. The receptors derive from a female donor with multiple sclerosis, enrolled in a pregnancy study.

The table lists this clone with a count of one. This chain joins TRBV7-7 and TRBJ2-5; tentative D call: TRBD2 (6 bases). Trimming removed 0 bases at V and 9 bases at J, with 14 bases between. The CDR3 length is 14 residues. Germline loops: CDR1 SSHAT, CDR2 FNYEAQ (reference sequence). This CDR3 is CASSLAGGGGAQYF. The CDR3 DNA is TGTGCCAGCAGCTTAGCGGGTGGTGGCGGGGCCCAGTACTTC.

V and J are TRBV7-8 and TRBJ2-2; 11 bases agree with TRBD1. The V and J ends lost 6 bases and 7 bases, in that order; junction bases with no gene match: 13. This CDR3 contains 17 residues. Per the germline V gene, CDR1 is SGHVS and CDR2 is FQNEAQ. CDR3 bases: TGTGCCAGCAGGACAAGTGGACAGGGGGCGATCGGCGGGGAGCTGTTTTTT. This sequence encodes CASRTSGQGAIGGELFF.

This chain uses TRBV4-3 with TRBJ2-3; no clear D. The CDR3 has 16 residues. Deletions cut 0 bases from V and 1 base from J, with 11 bases between. Germline values: CDR1 LGHNA, CDR2 YSLEER. The CDR3 sequence: CASSQDRGMGTDTQYF. In DNA, the CDR3 is TGCGCCAGCAGCCAAGATCGAGGAATGGGCACAGATACGCAGTATTTT.

This sequence joins TRBV19 and TRBJ1-1; 8 nucleotides line up with TRBD1. V gave up 4 bases and J gave up 1 base; unmatched junction bases: 5. CDR3 length equals 15 residues. CDR1 and CDR2 (germline): LNHDA, SQIVND (reference sequence). For the CDR3, the DNA is TGTGCCAGTAGTAATTACGGGACAGGGAACACTGAAGCTTTCTTT. Translating gives CASSNYGTGNTEAFF.

The chain has TRBV30 and TRBJ2-1; 10 bases are a match to TRBD2. The CDR3 spans 14 residues. Looked up from germline, CDR1 is GTSNPN and CDR2 is SVGIG (reference sequence). V shed 5 bases, J shed 4 bases, and the junction held 5 bases outside the gene matches. CDR3 nucleotides: TGTGCCTGGTCCGGGACTAGCGTATACAATGAGCAGTTCTTC. Its protein is CAWSGTSVYNEQFF.

The chain employs TRBV4-1 and TRBJ2-7; the D is unclear. This CDR3 has 13 residues. Trimming pared 4 bases from V and 1 base from J, leaving 8 bases between. Germline V gives CDR1 MGHRA, CDR2 YSYEKL. The CDR3 sequence is CASSPPGSYEQYF. In DNA, the CDR3 is TGCGCCAGCAGCCCCCCAGGATCCTACGAGCAGTACTTC.

This chain joins TRBV7-3 and TRBJ2-1; 8 bases fit TRBD2. Germline lookup yields CDR1 SGHTA and CDR2 FQGTGA. Unmatched junction bases numbered 12, after V lost 2 bases and J lost 9 bases. The length of the CDR3 is 16 residues. CDR3 amino acids: CASSLFPGGAEGEQFF. Here the CDR3 DNA reads TGTGCCAGCAGCTTATTCCCCGGGGGGGCAGAGGGTGAGCAGTTCTTC.

CDR3 coding DNA: TGTGCCAGCAGCCAAGAGGTGCGCGATTCACCCCTCCACTTT. Translated: CASSQEVRDSPLHF. J is TRBJ1-6 and V is TRBV4-2; D gene uncertain. The germline V and J ends were trimmed by 0 bases and 8 bases, with 8 bases remaining between them. Germline assignment: CDR1 LGHNA and CDR2 YNFKEQ. CDR3 length equals 14 residues.

The chain uses TRBV19 and TRBJ2-7; TRBD2 agrees at 12 bases. CDR1 LNHDA and CDR2 SQIVND come from the germline V gene (reference sequence). The trim removed 5 bases at V and 3 bases at J, leaving 5 bases unmatched. The CDR3 has 15 residues. The CDR3 bases are TGTGCCAGTAGTTCGACTAGCGGGGGACTCTACGAGCAGTACTTC. This sequence encodes CASSSTSGGLYEQYF.